The entry that follows covers one T cell receptor (beta chain) sequence. This sample is part of a study of blood T cell repertoires in COVID-19. For the study at large: Whether acute or convalescent, the COVID-19 samples came from the United States, Italy and Spain. PBMCs, B-cell-depleted T cells, or T cells were the source of the cDNA or gDNA that made up the material.

In the authors' methods: Reference gene primer amplification gave estimated nucleated cell counts. Method: immunoSEQ multiplex PCR; TCRdb's copy keeps in-frame clones and lacks some. That table supplies the V and J calls and clone size; D and trimming were determined from the DNA. Of approximately 140,000 clones listed, roughly 84% are singletons. This CDR3 comprises 15 residues. CDR1 is LNHNV, CDR2 YYDKDF, per germline (reference sequence). Deletions cut 3 bases from V and 8 bases from J, with 14 bases between. This sequence joins TRBV15 and TRBJ1-6; D uncertain. The TCR was taken from a man between 65 and 85 years old with acute or convalescent COVID-19. Input material: peripheral blood. CDR3 bases: TGTGCCACCAGCAGGATAGGCGTGGGCGATTCACCCCTCCACTTT. Translation gives CATSRIGVGDSPLHF.